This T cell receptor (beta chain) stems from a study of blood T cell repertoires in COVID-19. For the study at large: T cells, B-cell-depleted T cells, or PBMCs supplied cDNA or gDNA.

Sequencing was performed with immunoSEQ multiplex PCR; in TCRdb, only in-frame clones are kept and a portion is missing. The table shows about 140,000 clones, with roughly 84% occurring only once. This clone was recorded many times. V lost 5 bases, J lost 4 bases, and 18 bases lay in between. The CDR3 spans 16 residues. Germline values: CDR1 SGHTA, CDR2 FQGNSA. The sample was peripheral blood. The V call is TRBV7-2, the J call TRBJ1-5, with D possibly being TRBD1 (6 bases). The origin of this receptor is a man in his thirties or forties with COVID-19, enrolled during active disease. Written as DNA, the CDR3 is TGTGCCAGCAGCAGACAAACAGGGACGGGGAATCAGCCCCAGCATTTT. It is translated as CASSRQTGTGNQPQHF.